The 24 T cell receptor beta chains below all came from one sample that was sequenced in a study of blood T cell repertoires in COVID-19. Sequencing used immunoSEQ multiplex PCR; TCRdb keeps in-frame clones, though not all of them. Of about 440,000 clones detected, about 85% appear once; the ten largest clones hold over 1.5%. The sample consisted of PBMCs or T cells enriched from blood (not recorded which). These receptors came from a young woman with acute COVID-19.

V is TRBV30 and J is TRBJ2-2, with 15 bases identical to TRBD2. This CDR3 comprises 19 residues. Germline assignment: CDR1 GTSNPN and CDR2 SVGIG (reference sequence). Germline trimming cut 3 bases from V and 4 bases from J; bases unmatched to any gene: 12. Here the CDR3 reads CAWSRTSGRAEIRTGELFF. Here the CDR3 DNA reads TGTGCCTGGAGCCGGACTAGCGGGAGGGCCGAGATTCGCACCGGGGAGCTGTTTTTT.

The chain employs TRBV5-5 and TRBJ1-1; D is perhaps TRBD1 (6 bases). Germline V gene data show CDR1 as SGHKS and CDR2 as YYEKEE (reference sequence). Trimming pared 0 bases from V and 0 bases from J, leaving 12 bases between. This CDR3 comprises 16 residues. Here the CDR3 reads CASSLELGAVNTEAFF. CDR3 bases: TGTGCCAGCAGCTTGGAGCTGGGGGCGGTGAACACTGAAGCTTTCTTT.

J is TRBJ2-5 and V is TRBV5-4; weak D call: TRBD1 (5 bases). The V and J ends lost 2 bases and 0 bases respectively, with 14 bases between them. This CDR3 is built from 16 residues. Germline CDR1 is SGHNT and CDR2 is YYREEE (reference sequence). The CDR3, as DNA: TGTGCCAGCAGCTTAGGGGCCCTAGGTAACCAAGAGACCCAGTACTTC. Translating gives CASSLGALGNQETQYF.

This clone has more than one count but fewer than ten. The rearrangement uses TRBV10-1 and TRBJ1-2; 10 nucleotides line up with TRBD1. Trimming took 6 bases from V and 6 from J; bases not matched to a gene: 10. This CDR3 is built from 15 residues. Germline assignment: CDR1 WNHNN and CDR2 SYGVQD (reference sequence). The CDR3 DNA reads TGCGCCAGCAGCAATGGCGGGACAGGGGTCGATGGCTACACCTTC. Its protein product is CASSNGGTGVDGYTF.

This chain connects TRBV12-3 or TRBV12-4 to TRBJ2-7; D is unclear. Deletions cut 6 bases from V and 6 bases from J, with 15 bases between. CDR3 length: 13 amino acids. CDR3 DNA: TGTGCCAGCAGGCTTAACACTGGCGGCGAGCAGTACTTC. It encodes CASRLNTGGEQYF.

The rearrangement links TRBV5-4 to TRBJ2-7, with a weak D call TRBD2 (6 bases). Germline-derived CDR1 and CDR2 are SGHNT and YYREEE (reference sequence). The CDR3 is 13 residues long. V was shortened by 2 bases and J by 1 base, with 7 bases between the two germline ends. In DNA, the CDR3 is TGTGCCAGCAGCTTTAGCGGATCCTACGAGCAGTACTTC. Protein: CASSFSGSYEQYF.

This clone was picked up one time. The chain carries TRBV19 and TRBJ1-1; 10 bases match TRBD1. The V gene's germline CDR1 is LNHDA and CDR2 SQIVND (reference sequence). V was clipped by 5 bases and J by 5 bases; unmatched bases: 5. There are 14 residues in the CDR3. The CDR3 spells CASSFGTGVTEAFF. As DNA, the CDR3 is TGTGCCAGTAGTTTCGGGACAGGGGTGACTGAAGCTTTCTTT.

The CDR3 loop is CASSYSSLAGSYEQYF. CDR3 DNA: TGTGCCAGCAGTTACTCGTCCCTAGCGGGGTCCTACGAGCAGTACTTC. The chain has TRBV6-2 or TRBV6-3 and TRBJ2-7, with TRBD2 identical over 9 bases. Germline loops: CDR1 MNHEY, CDR2 SVGEGT. The CDR3 totals 16 residues. The junction had 4 bases not matched to a gene; V was cut back by 0 bases and J by 1 base.

The rearrangement links TRBV5-5 to TRBJ1-1; D unclear. The CDR3 runs to 13 residues. Trimming pared 2 bases from V and 1 base from J, leaving 6 bases between. CDR1 SGHKS and CDR2 YYEKEE come from the germline V gene (reference sequence). The CDR3 region is CASSLSRNTEAFF. The CDR3 DNA reads TGTGCCAGCAGCTTATCCCGGAACACTGAAGCTTTCTTT. Full variable domain (outside the CDR3, taken from reference TRBV5-5 and TRBJ1-1): DAGVTQSPTHLIKTRGQQVTLRCSPISGHKSVSWYQQVLGQGPQFIFQYYEKEERGRGNFPDRFSARQFPNYSSELNVNALLLGDSALYLCASSLSRNTEAFFGQGTRLTVV.

This chain uses TRBV5-6 with TRBJ2-7; D possibly corresponds to TRBD2 (5 bases). The CDR3 covers 14 residues. The germline gives CDR1 SGHDT, CDR2 YYEEEE. Trimming removed 0 bases at V and 3 bases at J, with 10 bases between. The CDR3 is CASSLGLGSYEQYF. CDR3 nucleotide sequence: TGTGCCAGCAGCTTGGGACTGGGGAGCTACGAGCAGTACTTC.

The V and J genes are TRBV14 and TRBJ2-1, with D perhaps TRBD2 (5 bases). CDR1 is SGHDN, CDR2 FVKESK, per germline. V shed 0 bases and J shed 4 bases, with 7 bases lying between them. The CDR3 sequence is 14 residues long. CDR3 loop: CASSQDAGYNEQFF. The CDR3 bases are TGTGCCAGCAGCCAAGATGCGGGTTACAATGAGCAGTTCTTC.

The chain has TRBV14 and TRBJ2-1; TRBD2 is a possible D gene (5 bases). CDR3 length: 13 residues. The germline V and J ends were trimmed by 1 base and 8 bases, with 9 bases remaining between them. The V gene's germline CDR1 is SGHDN and CDR2 FVKESK. The CDR3 nucleotides are TGTGCCAGCAGCCAAGCCGGAGGCCATGAGCAGTTCTTC. Protein product: CASSQAGGHEQFF.

V and J are TRBV9 and TRBJ2-2, with D tentatively TRBD1 (5 bases). Germline CDR1 reads SGDLS; CDR2 reads YYNGEE. V dropped 0 bases and J dropped 7 bases, with 10 bases sitting between them. There are 14 residues in the CDR3. CDR3 residues: CASSVVVQGGELFF. The CDR3 DNA follows: TGTGCCAGCAGCGTAGTCGTGCAGGGCGGGGAGCTGTTTTTT.

This chain uses TRBV15 with TRBJ2-7; 9 nucleotides match TRBD1. The CDR3 spans 14 residues. The V gene end was trimmed by 5 bases and the J gene end by 5 bases; junction bases not matched to a gene: 7. Germline V gene data show CDR1 as LNHNV and CDR2 as YYDKDF (reference sequence). Written as DNA, the CDR3 is TGTGCCACCAGCTCAGGGACAGGGAGGGACGAGCAGTACTTC. The encoded protein is CATSSGTGRDEQYF.

The sample holds a few counts of this clone. The rearrangement links TRBV19 to TRBJ2-7, with a tentative D call TRBD2 (5 bases). The CDR3 spans 12 residues. The V end lost 6 bases, the J end lost 2 bases, and 8 bases lay between the germline ends. Germline V CDR1 and CDR2: LNHDA, SQIVND (reference sequence). As DNA, the CDR3 is TGTGCCAGTAGCCGAGGGACCTACGAGCAGTACTTC. This codes for CASSRGTYEQYF.

This chain joins TRBV12-2 and TRBJ1-2; TRBD1 is the table's D call and was not checked against the DNA. TRBV12-2 is given as a pseudogene. The CDR3 runs to 16 residues. The CDR3 reads CASRYRGPIFNYGYTF. In nucleotides, the CDR3 is TGTGCAAGTCGGTACAGGGGGCCCATCTTTAACTATGGCTACACCTTC.

This chain joins TRBV6-5 and TRBJ1-5, with a tentative D call TRBD1 (5 bases). Between the trimmed V and J ends, which lost 5 bases and 4 bases, there was a span of 9 bases. CDR3 length: 13 residues. CDR1 MNHEY and CDR2 SVGAGI come from the germline V gene. The CDR3 region is CASSRSGNQPQHF. CDR3 DNA sequence: TGTGCCAGCAGTAGATCAGGGAATCAGCCCCAGCATTTT.

The chain recombines TRBV4-3 with TRBJ2-7; 12 bases match TRBD2. The CDR3 is 15 residues long. The J segment lost 9 bases and the V segment lost 2 bases, leaving 8 bases of the junction unmatched. Germline lookup yields CDR1 LGHNA and CDR2 YSLEER. The DNA of the CDR3 is TGCGCCAGCAGCCAATCAACTAGCGGGAGGATGGTGCAGTACTTC. This encodes CASSQSTSGRMVQYF.

The genes are TRBV29-1 and TRBJ1-1; D remains ambiguous. The CDR3 is 12 amino acids. V was shortened by 4 bases and J by 0 bases, with 6 bases between the two germline ends. Germline V gene sequence: CDR1 SQVTM, CDR2 ANQGSEA. The CDR3 region is CSVGPVNTEAFF. Written as DNA, the CDR3 is TGCAGCGTTGGCCCGGTGAACACTGAAGCTTTCTTT. The variable domain in full, completed from reference TRBV29-1 and TRBJ1-1, reads SAVISQKPSRDICQRGTSLTIQCQVDSQVTMMFWYRQQPGQSLTLIATANQGSEATYESGFVIDKFPISRPNLTFSTLTVSNMSPEDSSIYLCSVGPVNTEAFFGQGTRLTVV.

The rearrangement joins TRBV27 to TRBJ2-3, with TRBD2 as a possible D gene (5 bases). Germline V CDR1 and CDR2: MNHEY, SMNVEV (reference sequence). The length of the CDR3 is 12 residues. Trimming removed 6 bases from V and 6 bases from J, with 10 bases in between. The CDR3 protein is CASSWGDDTQYF. CDR3 coding DNA: TGTGCCAGCAGCTGGGGAGACGATACGCAGTATTTT.

This chain connects TRBV10-1 to TRBJ2-3; TRBD1 matches 10 bases. Germline values: CDR1 WNHNN, CDR2 SYGVQD (reference sequence). CDR3 length: 14 amino acids. The V and J ends lost 4 bases and 8 bases, in that order; junction bases with no gene match: 6. The CDR3 DNA reads as TGCGCCAGCAGTGGATCCGGGACAGGGGTTACGCAGTATTTT. Translating gives CASSGSGTGVTQYF.

The rearrangement uses TRBV6-2 or TRBV6-3 and TRBJ1-5; 7 bases are a match to TRBD1. V shed 0 bases, J shed 1 base, and the junction held 9 bases outside the gene matches. Germline loops: CDR1 MNHEY, CDR2 SVGEGT. CDR3 length: 18 residues. The CDR3 protein is CASSYSGKTTGSNQPQHF. The CDR3 DNA is TGTGCCAGCAGTTACTCGGGAAAGACGACAGGGAGCAATCAGCCCCAGCATTTT.

J is TRBJ2-1 and V is TRBV7-2, with TRBD2 matching over 10 bases. The CDR3 is 18 amino acids. Germline V CDR1 and CDR2: SGHTA, FQGNSA. Trimming removed 2 bases from V and 7 bases from J; junction bases left unmatched: 14. The CDR3, as DNA: TGTGCCAGCAGCTTATGGGGCGGAAGCGGGGGGGCCCTGAATGAGCAGTTCTTC. This codes for CASSLWGGSGGALNEQFF.

The chain combines TRBV19 with TRBJ2-4; 8 nucleotides align to TRBD1. Germline-derived CDR1 and CDR2 are LNHDA and SQIVND (reference sequence). The CDR3 sequence is 15 residues long. The ends lost 2 bases at V and 8 bases at J; junction bases unmatched: 8. This CDR3 reads CASSIMWQGADIQYF. The CDR3 DNA is TGTGCCAGTAGTATAATGTGGCAGGGGGCGGACATTCAGTACTTC.